The 19 T cell receptor beta chains presented below share a single source sample, sequenced in a study of T-cell reconstitution after alpha-beta-depleted transplantation in children. Preparation of the TCRbeta library involved a method that used unique molecular identifiers. Each CDR3 protein is one row after TCRdb ran MiXCR on the PCR reads. The repertoire holds about 92,000 distinct CDR3 sequences, with 12% as singletons. The sequenced sample was PBMCs from the stem cell graft donor, obtained from the stem cell graft. These receptors were obtained from a human donor who donated a stem cell graft to a child with inherited bone marrow failure.

This clonotype appeared many times. The chain is built from TRBV11-2 and TRBJ1-3; weak D call: TRBD1 (6 bases). The CDR3 has 12 residues. CDR1 and CDR2 from the germline V gene are SGHAT and FQNNGV. V gave up 5 bases and J gave up 15 bases, with 17 bases separating them. CDR3 sequence reads: CASSDQGLSRYF. The CDR3 nucleotides read TGTGCCAGCAGCGACCAGGGGCTCAGTCGATATTTT.

This clonotype has a count of ten or more. The rearrangement uses TRBV4-1 and TRBJ1-4, with TRBD1 matching over 8 bases. CDR1 is MGHRA and CDR2 is YSYEKL in the germline V gene. Losses at the gene ends were 4 bases for V and 0 bases for J; bases not matched to a gene: 4. The CDR3 runs 16 residues. CDR3 nucleotide sequence: TGCGCCAGCAGCCCCCAACAGGGGGCAACTAATGAAAAACTGTTTTTT. Encoded protein: CASSPQQGATNEKLFF.

This clonotype came up many times. V and J are TRBV20-1 and TRBJ2-2, with 8 bases aligning to TRBD2. The ends lost 8 bases at V and 4 bases at J; junction bases unmatched: 9. CDR1 is DFQATT and CDR2 is SNEGSKA in the germline V gene (reference sequence). The CDR3 runs to 14 residues. The CDR3 loop reads CSHPAGDGTGELFF. In nucleotides, the CDR3 is TGCAGTCACCCAGCGGGAGATGGCACCGGGGAGCTGTTTTTT.

V gene TRBV18 combines with J gene TRBJ1-4, with 7 bases fitting TRBD1. V lost 5 bases, J lost 4 bases, and 7 bases stayed unmatched. Looked up from germline, CDR1 is KGHSH and CDR2 is LQKENI. CDR3 length equals 15 residues. CDR3 sequence: CASSAEGAYNEKLFF. The CDR3 DNA reads TGTGCCAGCTCAGCGGAGGGGGCGTATAATGAAAAACTGTTTTTT.

This clonotype showed up just a few times. J is TRBJ2-5 and V is TRBV20-1, with a possible D match to TRBD1 (5 bases). Trimming pared 4 bases from V and 1 base from J, leaving 10 bases between. Germline V gene lookup returns CDR1 DFQATT and CDR2 SNEGSKA (reference sequence). This CDR3 contains 13 residues. In DNA, the CDR3 is TGCAGTGCTAAGGGGCCCCTCCAAGAGACCCAGTACTTC. As protein: CSAKGPLQETQYF.

This clonotype was picked up many times. The chain has TRBV29-1 and TRBJ2-1; weak D call: TRBD2 (6 bases). In germline, CDR1 is SQVTM, CDR2 ANQGSEA. The CDR3 has 11 amino acids. For the CDR3, the DNA is TGCGGGGCTAGCGACTACAATGAGCAGTTCTTC. Protein product: CGASDYNEQFF.

This chain links TRBV6-2 or TRBV6-3 with TRBJ2-4; no reliable D call. This CDR3 has 15 residues. In germline, CDR1 is MNHEY, CDR2 SVGEGT. V shed 4 bases and J shed 0 bases, with 10 bases lying between them. The CDR3 here is CASSFGPQAKNIQYF. CDR3 bases: TGTGCCAGCAGTTTCGGACCACAAGCCAAAAACATTCAGTACTTC.

This clonotype showed up just a few times. The chain recombines TRBV2 with TRBJ1-5, with D unresolved. The germline CDR1 and CDR2 sequences are SNHLY and FYNNEI. The CDR3 runs 12 residues. The V gene lost 7 bases and the J gene lost 5 bases, with 9 bases spanning the gap. The CDR3 sequence: CASTGMDQPQHF. In nucleotides, the CDR3 is TGTGCCAGCACGGGGATGGATCAGCCCCAGCATTTT.

This clonotype showed up many times. The chain joins TRBV5-1 to TRBJ2-7; 8 nucleotides agree with TRBD2. This CDR3 spans 18 amino acids. Germline CDR1 reads SGHRS; CDR2 reads YFSETQ. With V trimmed by 0 bases and J by 4 bases, 15 bases remained unmatched. The CDR3 bases are TGCGCCAGCAGCTTGGATCCGACTAAAAGCGGGAGACCGTACGAGCAGTACTTC. The encoded protein is CASSLDPTKSGRPYEQYF.

The rearrangement links TRBV11-1 to TRBJ2-1; D is possibly TRBD2 (5 bases). Germline loops: CDR1 SGHAT, CDR2 FQDESV (reference sequence). CDR3 length: 13 residues. With 2 bases removed from V and 5 bases from J, the gap between germline ends came to 7 bases. The CDR3 DNA reads TGTGCCAGCAGCTTAAGGAGGAACAATGAGCAGTTCTTC. Translation gives CASSLRRNNEQFF.

This clonotype was recorded many times. The J gene is TRBJ2-7, the V gene TRBV5-1; no reliable D call. Germline V CDR1 and CDR2: SGHRS, YFSETQ. V dropped 7 bases and J dropped 1 base, with 15 bases sitting between them. The CDR3 consists of 14 residues. CDR3 coding DNA: TGCGCCAGCTTCGCGGCCCCGACGTCCTACGAGCAGTACTTC. It translates to CASFAAPTSYEQYF.

This clonotype has ten or more counts. V and J are TRBV3-1 and TRBJ2-5; D remains unclear. This CDR3 contains 14 residues. The V end lost 4 bases, the J end lost 4 bases, and 13 bases lay between the germline ends. The germline CDR1 and CDR2 sequences are LGHDT and YNNKEL (reference sequence). The CDR3 here is CASSLAGLGETQYF. The CDR3, as DNA: TGTGCCAGCAGCCTAGCTGGATTAGGAGAGACCCAGTACTTC.

Ten or more counts support this clonotype. CDR3 sequence (DNA): TGTGCCAGCAGCTTAGACACCGTCTACAATGAGCAGTTCTTC. Protein: CASSLDTVYNEQFF. V is TRBV11-2 and J is TRBJ2-1; D uncertain. From germline, CDR1 is SGHAT and CDR2 FQNNGV. The CDR3 consists of 14 residues. V lost 0 bases, J lost 3 bases, and 6 bases lay in between.

The CDR3 region has the DNA TGTGCCAGCAGTGAAGGTAGCGGGAGGGACTACGAGCAGTACTTC. Translation gives CASSEGSGRDYEQYF. The gene calls are TRBV2 and TRBJ2-7; TRBD2 aligns across 11 bases. Losses at the gene ends were 1 base for V and 3 bases for J; bases not matched to a gene: 2. CDR3 length: 15 residues. The germline gives CDR1 SNHLY, CDR2 FYNNEI.

The CDR3 DNA reads as TGTGCCAGCCAAAGGACGGCGAACACCGGGGAGCTGTTTTTT. Protein: CASQRTANTGELFF. The chain uses TRBV7-9 and TRBJ2-2; D not certain. Germline V gene sequence: CDR1 SEHNR, CDR2 FQNEAQ (reference sequence). CDR3 length: 14 amino acids. Trimming removed 8 bases at V and 0 bases at J, with 10 bases between.

This clonotype was picked up many times. The chain combines TRBV7-8 with TRBJ1-5, with D unresolved. V dropped 1 base and J dropped 3 bases, with 10 bases sitting between them. Germline V gene sequence: CDR1 SGHVS, CDR2 FQNEAQ. This CDR3 comprises 15 residues. CDR3 nucleotide sequence: TGTGCCAGCAGCTTAGGAAGGCAAGTCAATCAGCCCCAGCATTTT. The encoded protein is CASSLGRQVNQPQHF.

This clonotype was seen many times. This chain joins TRBV20-1 and TRBJ2-2; 9 bases are a match to TRBD2. The CDR3 has 15 residues. The germline CDR1 and CDR2 sequences are DFQATT and SNEGSKA (reference sequence). The V segment lost 5 bases and the J segment 5 bases; nucleotides outside the gene matches: 9. CDR3: CSARALAGITGELFF. CDR3 DNA sequence: TGCAGTGCTCGCGCACTAGCGGGTATAACCGGGGAGCTGTTTTTT.

This clonotype was observed a single time. This chain uses TRBV5-4 with TRBJ2-3; D is perhaps TRBD1 or TRBD2 (5 bases each). The CDR3 contains 15 residues. The germline V and J ends were trimmed by 0 bases and 0 bases, with 8 bases remaining between them. Germline CDR1 SGHNT, CDR2 YYREEE (reference sequence). CDR3 sequence: CASSLGEGSTDTQYF. The CDR3 region has the DNA TGTGCCAGCAGCTTGGGTGAGGGGAGCACAGATACGCAGTATTTT.

This clonotype was seen repeatedly, ten times or more. V gene TRBV4-2 combines with J gene TRBJ1-5; D remains ambiguous. The CDR3 covers 18 residues. Deletions cut 0 bases from V and 1 base from J, with 16 bases between. Germline V CDR1 and CDR2: LGHNA, YNFKEQ. The CDR3 bases are TGTGCCAGCAGCCAAGATTTGGAAGTTGGAGGCAGCAATCAGCCCCAGCATTTT. Its translation: CASSQDLEVGGSNQPQHF.